This entry lists 26 T cell receptor beta chains sequenced from one sample in a study of blood T cell repertoires in COVID-19. Sequencing was performed with immunoSEQ multiplex PCR; in TCRdb, only in-frame clones are kept and a portion is missing. The table records over 15,000 clones, approximately 85% of them present only once. The sequenced material came from peripheral blood. These receptors were obtained from a man in his 70s in a cohort sampled during active COVID-19.

The chain has TRBV6-5 and TRBJ1-1, with a tentative D call TRBD1 (6 bases). Trimming pared 5 bases from V and 0 bases from J, leaving 10 bases between. The germline V gene encodes CDR1 MNHEY and CDR2 SVGAGI. The CDR3 is 14 residues long. As DNA, the CDR3 is TGTGCCAGCAGTAAGCAGGGGATGAACACTGAAGCTTTCTTT. Its translation: CASSKQGMNTEAFF.

The rearrangement joins TRBV24-1 to TRBJ2-3, with 9 nucleotides matching TRBD2. V lost 5 bases and J lost 5; bases outside the gene matches: 1. Germline V lookup: CDR1 KGHDR, CDR2 SFDVKD. The CDR3 has 13 residues. The CDR3 coding sequence is TGTGCCACCAGTGTTAGCGGGGGAGATACGCAGTATTTT. Its translation: CATSVSGGDTQYF.

This CDR3 reads CASSLARDEQYF. The CDR3 DNA reads TGTGCCAGCAGCTTAGCTCGTGACGAGCAGTACTTC. V is TRBV11-2 and J is TRBJ2-7; D uncertain. Trimming left V 1 base short and J 5 bases short, with 6 bases between. CDR1 SGHAT and CDR2 FQNNGV come from the germline V gene. The CDR3 covers 12 residues. The variable domain in full, completed from reference TRBV11-2 and TRBJ2-7, reads EAGVAQSPRYKIIEKRQSVAFWCNPISGHATLYWYQQILGQGPKLLIQFQNNGVVDDSQLPKDRFSAERLKGVDSTLKIQPAKLEDSAVYLCASSLARDEQYFGPGTRLTVT.

The gene calls are TRBV5-1 and TRBJ2-2, with D possibly matching TRBD2 (5 bases). The CDR3 length is 13 residues. With 4 bases removed from V and 4 bases from J, the gap between germline ends came to 8 bases. CDR1 is SGHRS, CDR2 YFSETQ, per germline. The CDR3 sequence is CASSVLGTGELFF. The DNA for the CDR3 is TGCGCCAGCAGCGTACTAGGCACCGGGGAGCTGTTTTTT.

The chain recombines TRBV29-1 with TRBJ2-2; 8 nucleotides line up with TRBD2. The CDR3 length is 13 residues. In germline, CDR1 is SQVTM, CDR2 ANQGSEA. V lost 4 bases to trimming and J lost 6 bases; unmatched junction nucleotides: 4. The CDR3 region is CSVGAGGAGELFF. CDR3 sequence (DNA): TGCAGCGTTGGGGCGGGAGGTGCCGGGGAGCTGTTTTTT.

The J gene is TRBJ2-7, the V gene TRBV4-2, with 7 bases matching TRBD2. The germline gives CDR1 LGHNA, CDR2 YNFKEQ. V lost 0 bases, J lost 4 bases, and 6 bases stayed unmatched. This CDR3 spans 15 amino acids. CDR3 region: CASSQDPPSGYEQYF. The CDR3 nucleotides are TGTGCCAGCAGCCAAGATCCCCCTAGCGGTTACGAGCAGTACTTC.

V is TRBV15 and J is TRBJ2-5, with D unclear. The CDR3 has 14 amino acids. Trimming removed 1 base at V and 7 bases at J, with 13 bases between. The V gene's germline CDR1 is LNHNV and CDR2 YYDKDF (reference sequence). This chain's CDR3 is CATSRGGFGRTQYF. For the CDR3, the DNA is TGTGCCACCAGCAGAGGTGGGTTTGGGCGGACCCAGTACTTC.

This clone was counted once. CDR3 protein: CATSDSDGRGRRTEAFF. The CDR3 bases are TGTGCCACCAGTGATTCTGATGGCCGGGGGAGAAGAACTGAAGCTTTCTTT. The V call is TRBV24-1, the J call TRBJ1-1, with D perhaps matching TRBD1 (5 bases). Germline V gene lookup returns CDR1 KGHDR and CDR2 SFDVKD. This CDR3 contains 17 residues. V gave up 2 bases and J gave up 5 bases, with 20 bases separating them.

The rearrangement links TRBV4-3 to TRBJ1-5, with TRBD1 as a possible D gene (5 bases). The CDR3 totals 14 residues. The germline V and J ends were trimmed by 3 bases and 9 bases, with 15 bases remaining between them. Germline V gives CDR1 LGHNA, CDR2 YSLEER. CDR3 protein: CASSHDSSRPPQHF. In nucleotides, the CDR3 is TGCGCCAGCAGCCATGACAGTTCCCGCCCGCCCCAGCATTTT.

This rearrangement joins TRBV5-1 to TRBJ2-7; 16 bases are shared with TRBD2. Germline V CDR1 and CDR2: SGHRS, YFSETQ. V lost 4 bases to trimming and J lost 6 bases; unmatched junction nucleotides: 10. The CDR3 is 17 amino acids. Written as DNA, the CDR3 is TGCGCCAGCAGCCACGGGGGACTAGCGGGAGGGCCGGTCGAGCAGTACTTC. As protein: CASSHGGLAGGPVEQYF.

The gene calls are TRBV5-1 and TRBJ2-3, with D maybe TRBD2 (6 bases). The V and J ends lost 1 base and 3 bases respectively, with 9 bases between them. Germline CDR1 and CDR2: SGHRS and YFSETQ. This CDR3 is built from 14 residues. Here the CDR3 reads CASSLKEGTDTQYF. The CDR3 DNA reads as TGCGCCAGCAGCTTGAAGGAGGGGACAGATACGCAGTATTTT.

The chain has TRBV27 and TRBJ1-2; D is unclear. The CDR3 runs to 13 residues. Trimming left V 5 bases short and J 2 bases short, with 9 bases between. The germline V gene encodes CDR1 MNHEY and CDR2 SMNVEV (reference sequence). The CDR3 bases are TGTGCCAGCAGTCCCACATTAAACTATGGCTACACCTTC. Its protein is CASSPTLNYGYTF.

The rearrangement joins TRBV7-2 to TRBJ1-1; a possible D gene is TRBD1 (5 bases). CDR3 length: 14 residues. Germline loops: CDR1 SGHTA, CDR2 FQGNSA. Between the trimmed V and J ends, which lost 4 bases and 1 base, there was a span of 10 bases. DNA of the CDR3: TGTGCCAGCAGCTACGGACACCAGAACACTGAAGCTTTCTTT. Translating it yields CASSYGHQNTEAFF.

The J gene is TRBJ2-2, the V gene TRBV19, with a weak D call TRBD2 (5 bases). Trimming stripped 7 bases from V and 5 bases from J, with 14 bases between. The CDR3 sequence is 14 residues long. CDR1 and CDR2 (germline): LNHDA, SQIVND (reference sequence). In DNA, the CDR3 is TGTGCCAGTAAGAGCCTAGCAGTAACCGGGGAGCTGTTTTTT. Protein: CASKSLAVTGELFF.

In the case of this clone: As the CDR3 is not closed by the conserved phenylalanine or tryptophan, this likely results from a read error. This rearrangement joins TRBV6-5 to TRBJ2-4; 7 nucleotides line up with TRBD1. The CDR3 is made up of 15 amino acids. After removal of 0 bases from V and 5 bases from J, the junction contained 4 bases not matched to a gene. Germline V gene sequence: CDR1 MNHEY, CDR2 SVGAGI. This CDR3 is CASSYSVQGENIQYL. CDR3 sequence (DNA): TGTGCCAGCAGTTACTCCGTCCAGGGGGAAAACATTCAGTACCTC.

The V and J genes are TRBV6-5 and TRBJ2-2; TRBD1 agrees at 7 bases. Trimming removed 0 bases from V and 6 bases from J; junction bases left unmatched: 1. CDR1 is MNHEY, CDR2 SVGAGI, per germline. The CDR3 consists of 14 residues. CDR3 residues: CASSYSQGAGELFF. The DNA for the CDR3 is TGTGCCAGCAGTTACTCCCAGGGGGCCGGGGAGCTGTTTTTT.

The V call is TRBV25-1, the J call TRBJ1-4, with TRBD1 as a possible D gene (5 bases). V was clipped by 4 bases and J by 4 bases, with 10 bases between them. Germline V gene lookup returns CDR1 MGHDK and CDR2 SYGVNS. The CDR3 spans 14 residues. CDR3 loop: CASSVGQLNEKLFF. Written as DNA, the CDR3 is TGTGCCAGCAGTGTGGGGCAGCTTAATGAAAAACTGTTTTTT.

The chain carries TRBV6-6 and TRBJ2-3; 9 bases agree with TRBD1. V shed 4 bases, J shed 4 bases, and the junction held 6 bases outside the gene matches. This CDR3 contains 15 residues. In germline, CDR1 is MNHNY, CDR2 SVGAGI (reference sequence). CDR3 bases: TGTGCCAGCAGTTCCGGGACAGGGTTGGCAGATACGCAGTATTTT. Encoded protein: CASSSGTGLADTQYF.

The rearrangement links TRBV9 to TRBJ2-1, with D uncertain. Germline CDR1 SGDLS, CDR2 YYNGEE. V lost 0 bases, J lost 4 bases, and 17 bases lay in between. This CDR3 is built from 17 residues. The CDR3 DNA reads TGTGCCAGCAGCGTAGTAGGCGATGGGTCCGGGTACAATGAGCAGTTCTTC. Translated, it gives CASSVVGDGSGYNEQFF.

The chain couples TRBV30 to TRBJ2-2, with D unclear. Per germline, CDR1 GTSNPN and CDR2 SVGIG (reference sequence). Trimming pared 4 bases from V and 1 base from J, leaving 7 bases between. CDR3 length: 13 residues. CDR3 nucleotide sequence: TGTGCCTGGAAGAGACAGAACACCGGGGAGCTGTTTTTT. It yields the protein CAWKRQNTGELFF.

The chain is built from TRBV19 and TRBJ2-5; 10 bases agree with TRBD2. The CDR3 runs to 15 residues. V was clipped by 5 bases and J by 2 bases; unmatched bases: 5. CDR1 and CDR2 from the germline V gene are LNHDA and SQIVND (reference sequence). The CDR3 sequence: CASSPLAGGQETQYF. The CDR3 DNA reads as TGTGCCAGTAGTCCGTTAGCGGGAGGTCAAGAGACCCAGTACTTC.

The chain uses TRBV6-6 and TRBJ2-2; 9 bases align to TRBD2. Per the germline V gene, CDR1 is MNHNY and CDR2 is SVGAGI (reference sequence). This CDR3 is 15 amino acids long. V was pared by 5 bases and J by 5 bases, with 6 bases of the junction left unmatched. CDR3 loop: CASSEREVGTGELFF. DNA for the CDR3: TGTGCCAGCAGTGAGCGGGAGGTGGGAACCGGGGAGCTGTTTTTT.

The chain couples TRBV9 to TRBJ2-3; 8 nucleotides agree with TRBD2. Trimming took 2 bases from V and 3 from J; bases not matched to a gene: 2. The CDR3 contains 14 residues. The germline gives CDR1 SGDLS, CDR2 YYNGEE. The CDR3: CASSVREGTDTQYF. For the CDR3, the DNA is TGTGCCAGCAGCGTCCGGGAGGGAACAGATACGCAGTATTTT.

V and J are TRBV18 and TRBJ1-4, with 11 bases fitting TRBD1. Germline loops: CDR1 KGHSH, CDR2 LQKENI. This CDR3 comprises 16 residues. V was clipped by 2 bases and J by 3 bases; unmatched bases: 2. This CDR3 is CASSPGTGGSNEKLFF. In DNA, the CDR3 is TGTGCCAGCTCACCAGGGACAGGGGGTTCTAATGAAAAACTGTTTTTT.

This clone was counted a few times. V is TRBV3-1 (or the pseudogene TRBV3-2) and J is TRBJ2-1, with D hard to call. V lost 0 bases and J 5 bases, leaving 11 bases between the germline ends. The CDR3 is made up of 15 amino acids. Per germline, CDR1 LGHDT and CDR2 YNNKEL (reference sequence). The CDR3: CASSQEPDSDNEQFF. Written as DNA, the CDR3 is TGTGCCAGCAGCCAAGAACCAGACTCTGACAATGAGCAGTTCTTC.

The genes are TRBV5-1 and TRBJ2-3, with a weak D call TRBD2 (6 bases). The CDR3 runs to 16 residues. V was trimmed by 0 bases and J by 0 bases, leaving 11 bases between them. CDR1 and CDR2 from the germline V gene are SGHRS and YFSETQ. CDR3 nucleotides: TGCGCCAGCAGCTTGGCCCGGGGGAGAAGCACAGATACGCAGTATTTT. It is translated as CASSLARGRSTDTQYF.